The 29 T cell receptor beta chains below all came from one sample that was sequenced in a study of cytomegalovirus exposure and HLA in healthy donors. Primers: 60 Vbeta forward and 13 Jbeta reverse. The data were produced by immunoSEQ multiplex PCR, yet TCRdb's version contains in-frame clones alone and is incomplete. This table holds around 200,000 clones, over 60% found once. Specimen: PBMCs. Receptors were obtained from a male donor in good health and CMV-seronegative.

The CDR3: CASSQANLAGGQYEQFF. For the CDR3, the DNA is TGTGCCAGCAGCCAAGCCAACTTAGCGGGGGGGCAATATGAGCAGTTCTTC. The chain recombines TRBV4-2 with TRBJ2-1, with 11 bases identical to TRBD2. The CDR3 has 17 residues. Germline loops: CDR1 LGHNA, CDR2 YNFKEQ. Trimming at V came to 1 base and at J to 8 bases, leaving 10 bases not matched to a gene.

The chain has TRBV7-6 and TRBJ2-3, with 8 nucleotides matching TRBD2. The germline V gene has CDR1 SGHVS and CDR2 FNYEAQ. V dropped 0 bases and J dropped 2; count of bases not matched to a gene: 7. The CDR3 covers 17 residues. The CDR3 protein is CASSLAGASGHTDTQYF. CDR3 in DNA: TGTGCCAGCAGCTTAGCTGGGGCTAGCGGGCACACAGATACGCAGTATTTT.

This clone was detected only once. V usage is TRBV5-1 and J usage is TRBJ2-3; 7 bases align to TRBD2. The trim removed 3 bases at V and 8 bases at J, leaving 18 bases unmatched. The CDR3 loop spans 17 amino acids. Germline V CDR1 and CDR2: SGHRS, YFSETQ. The CDR3, as DNA: TGCGCCAGCAGCTCCTCTTCTGGACCCACTGGGGGGGGTACGCAGTATTTT. Translated, it gives CASSSSSGPTGGGTQYF.

The DNA for the CDR3 is TGTGCCTGGAGTGTGGGGACAGGGTACGAGCAGTACTTC. This gives the protein CAWSVGTGYEQYF. J is TRBJ2-7 and V is TRBV30, with 9 bases fitting TRBD1. From germline, CDR1 is GTSNPN and CDR2 SVGIG (reference sequence). This CDR3 is built from 13 residues. Germline trimming cut 0 bases from V and 4 bases from J; bases unmatched to any gene: 1. Filled out from reference TRBV30 and TRBJ2-7, the complete variable domain reads SQTIHQWPATLVQPVGSPLSLECTVEGTSNPNLYWYRQAAGRGLQLLFYSVGIGQISSEVPQNLSASRPQDRQFILSSKKLLLSDSGFYLCAWSVGTGYEQYFGPGTRLTVT.

The gene calls are TRBV6-1 and TRBJ2-3; tentatively, D is TRBD1 (6 bases). Germline assignment: CDR1 MNHNS and CDR2 SASEGT. The V gene lost 2 bases and the J gene lost 2 bases, with 14 bases spanning the gap. This CDR3 is 16 amino acids long. The CDR3 sequence is CASSEWFQGNTDTQYF. The CDR3 coding sequence is TGTGCCAGCAGTGAATGGTTCCAGGGGAACACAGATACGCAGTATTTT.

The chain links TRBV5-4 to TRBJ2-5; D call uncertain. The ends were cut back, 4 bases at V and 1 base at J, with 11 bases in the middle. The CDR3 length is 14 residues. Germline values: CDR1 SGHNT, CDR2 YYREEE (reference sequence). The CDR3 protein is CASSERRLQETQYF. In nucleotides, the CDR3 is TGTGCCAGCAGCGAGCGACGACTCCAAGAGACCCAGTACTTC.

The chain couples TRBV7-3 to TRBJ2-2; no clear D. Between the trimmed V and J ends, which lost 2 bases and 5 bases, there was a span of 6 bases. This CDR3 is 13 amino acids long. The germline V gene encodes CDR1 SGHTA and CDR2 FQGTGA. The CDR3 region is CASSLRVTGELFF. For the CDR3, the DNA is TGTGCCAGCAGCTTACGAGTAACCGGGGAGCTGTTTTTT.

Worth noting for this clone: An end of the junction differs from the germline gene, which may be a read error. This rearrangement joins TRBV7-9 to TRBJ1-4; 10 bases line up with TRBD1. The CDR3 is 17 amino acids. Germline CDR1 is SEHNR and CDR2 is FQNEAQ (reference sequence). The CDR3 DNA follows: TGTTCCAGCAGCTTACCTGACAGGGGGCTTGGTAATGAAAAACTGTTTTTT. Translating gives CSSSLPDRGLGNEKLFF.

The J gene is TRBJ2-7, the V gene TRBV6-7; TRBD1 is a possible D gene (6 bases). TRBV6-7 is an ORF, and what it does is uncertain. This CDR3 has 14 residues. Trimming cost V 4 bases and J 3 bases, with 13 bases left between them. The CDR3 nucleotides are TGTGCCAGCAGTTGGGCAGGGGTCTGCTACGAGCAGTACTTC. Residues: CASSWAGVCYEQYF.

This clone has just one count. The rearrangement uses TRBV10-2 and TRBJ2-1, with 9 bases aligning to TRBD2. From germline, CDR1 is WSHSY and CDR2 SAAADI. Germline trimming cut 4 bases from V and 1 base from J; bases unmatched to any gene: 14. The CDR3 contains 19 residues. CDR3 amino acids: CASSGPPEWRGGSYNEQFF. The CDR3 DNA is TGCGCCAGCAGTGGCCCCCCGGAGTGGCGGGGGGGGTCCTACAATGAGCAGTTCTTC.

This clone occurred once. V and J are TRBV5-8 and TRBJ2-7; the match to TRBD1 covers 12 bases. The trim removed 4 bases at V and 7 bases at J, leaving 9 bases unmatched. Germline loops: CDR1 SGHTS, CDR2 YDEGEE. This CDR3 has 15 residues. CDR3 nucleotides: TGTGCCAGCAGCCGAACCGGGACAGGGGGCTCGGAGCAGTACTTC. Translation gives CASSRTGTGGSEQYF.

The chain is built from TRBV7-9 and TRBJ1-1, with a tentative D call TRBD1 (6 bases). Deletions cut 4 bases from V and 6 bases from J, with 12 bases between. The CDR3 runs 13 residues. Germline loops: CDR1 SEHNR, CDR2 FQNEAQ (reference sequence). The CDR3 DNA reads as TGTGCCAGCAGCTCACAGGGTTCACCTGAAGCTTTCTTT. Its translation: CASSSQGSPEAFF.

V gene TRBV5-1 combines with J gene TRBJ2-2; D call uncertain. Germline V gene data show CDR1 as SGHRS and CDR2 as YFSETQ. The CDR3 is made up of 14 amino acids. The V and J ends lost 0 bases and 5 bases respectively, with 8 bases between them. CDR3 residues: CASSLEAGTGELFF. The CDR3 DNA reads TGCGCCAGCAGCTTGGAGGCCGGGACCGGGGAGCTGTTTTTT. Together with reference TRBV5-1 and TRBJ2-2, the CDR3 gives the full variable domain: KAGVTQTPRYLIKTRGQQVTLSCSPISGHRSVSWYQQTPGQGLQFLFEYFSETQRNKGNFPGRFSGRQFSNSRSEMNVSTLELGDSALYLCASSLEAGTGELFFGEGSRLTVL.

The chain has TRBV15 and TRBJ2-1, with D maybe TRBD2 (5 bases). The length of the CDR3 is 13 residues. The V and J ends lost 5 bases and 10 bases respectively, with 15 bases between them. Germline loops: CDR1 LNHNV, CDR2 YYDKDF (reference sequence). CDR3 amino acids: CATSAPVAKEQFF. The CDR3 nucleotides are TGTGCCACCAGCGCTCCTGTAGCGAAAGAGCAGTTCTTC.

J is TRBJ2-5 and V is TRBV28, with D maybe TRBD2 (5 bases). Germline V CDR1 and CDR2: MDHEN, SYDVKM. V was trimmed by 0 bases and J by 3 bases, leaving 17 bases between them. The length of the CDR3 is 17 residues. The CDR3 region is CASSLWVWGVGEETQYF. The CDR3 bases are TGTGCCAGCAGTTTATGGGTGTGGGGAGTTGGGGAAGAGACCCAGTACTTC.

The CDR3 sequence is CASSSTSVGSYNEQFF. DNA for the CDR3: TGTGCCAGCAGCTCGACTAGCGTGGGCTCCTACAATGAGCAGTTCTTC. This chain uses TRBV7-9 with TRBJ2-1; 8 bases map to TRBD2. The CDR3 runs to 16 residues. Trimming at V came to 4 bases and at J to 0 bases, leaving 5 bases not matched to a gene. Germline V gene sequence: CDR1 SEHNR, CDR2 FQNEAQ (reference sequence).

This clone was seen only a few times. The chain carries TRBV4-3 and TRBJ2-3, with 8 bases aligning to TRBD1. V shed 0 bases and J 0 bases; nucleotides not matched to a gene: 8. Germline V lookup: CDR1 LGHNA, CDR2 YSLEER. The CDR3 contains 18 residues. Written as DNA, the CDR3 is TGCGCCAGCAGCCAAGATGGGGCAGGGGGCAGTAGCACAGATACGCAGTATTTT. Protein sequence: CASSQDGAGGSSTDTQYF.

This clone was counted a single time. The rearrangement uses TRBV5-6 and TRBJ2-7; 9 bases map to TRBD1. This CDR3 spans 14 amino acids. The V gene end was trimmed by 4 bases and the J gene end by 2 bases; junction bases not matched to a gene: 4. From germline, CDR1 is SGHDT and CDR2 YYEEEE. The CDR3: CASSPGQGAYEQYF. DNA of the CDR3: TGTGCCAGCAGCCCGGGACAGGGTGCCTACGAGCAGTACTTC.

The chain recombines TRBV19 with TRBJ1-5; TRBD1 is a possible D gene (6 bases). This CDR3 spans 14 amino acids. The V end was cut by 3 bases, the J end by 7 bases, with 13 bases between. Germline CDR1 is LNHDA and CDR2 is SQIVND (reference sequence). The CDR3 spells CASSITGQPQPQHF. In DNA form, the CDR3 reads TGTGCCAGTAGTATTACAGGGCAGCCCCAGCCCCAGCATTTT.

This chain connects TRBV15 to TRBJ2-2; 9 positions agree with TRBD1. Germline CDR1 is LNHNV and CDR2 is YYDKDF (reference sequence). V lost 1 base, J lost 4 bases, and 4 bases stayed unmatched. The CDR3 has 16 residues. The CDR3 protein is CATSRGQGEGTGELFF. The CDR3 DNA sequence: TGTGCCACCAGCAGAGGACAGGGGGAAGGCACCGGGGAGCTGTTTTTT.

The chain uses TRBV30 and TRBJ1-4; a possible D gene is TRBD1 (5 bases). The germline CDR1 and CDR2 sequences are GTSNPN and SVGIG (reference sequence). The CDR3 contains 14 residues. V dropped 1 base and J dropped 7 bases, with 13 bases sitting between them. Here the CDR3 reads CAWSGTRVVEKLFF. CDR3 coding DNA: TGTGCCTGGAGTGGGACCAGGGTGGTTGAAAAACTGTTTTTT.

This chain uses TRBV6-6 with TRBJ2-5; possibly TRBD2 for D (5 bases). CDR3 length: 15 amino acids. From germline, CDR1 is MNHNY and CDR2 SVGAGI (reference sequence). V lost 0 bases and J lost 4, with 12 bases in between. The CDR3 region is CASSYSLGVLETQYF. DNA of the CDR3: TGTGCCAGCAGTTACTCCCTCGGGGTTCTAGAGACCCAGTACTTC.

V usage is TRBV7-2 and J usage is TRBJ2-7; D not resolved. In germline, CDR1 is SGHTA, CDR2 FQGNSA. V lost 6 bases and J 4 bases, leaving 7 bases between the germline ends. The CDR3 is 11 amino acids. The CDR3 DNA reads TGTGCCAGCAGAAACACGTACGAGCAGTACTTC. This translates into CASRNTYEQYF.

This clone has just a few counts. The gene calls are TRBV11-3 and TRBJ2-7; 8 bases line up with TRBD2. CDR1 is SGHNT, CDR2 YENEEA, per germline. With V trimmed by 5 bases and J by 2 bases, 2 bases remained unmatched. The CDR3 is 13 residues long. The CDR3 DNA sequence: TGTGCCAGCAGCGAGGGACTAGCCTACGAGCAGTACTTC. Residues: CASSEGLAYEQYF.

The chain links TRBV6-5 to TRBJ2-5; weak D call: TRBD1 (6 bases). V was shortened by 8 bases and J by 6 bases, with 19 bases between the two germline ends. Germline V gene data show CDR1 as MNHEY and CDR2 as SVGAGI. This CDR3 contains 14 residues. Here the CDR3 reads CASRQTGMLKTQYF. CDR3 sequence (DNA): TGTGCCAGCCGACAAACAGGGATGCTGAAGACCCAGTACTTC.

The chain joins TRBV5-6 to TRBJ2-3; TRBD2 agrees at 10 bases. Trimming at V came to 4 bases and at J to 1 base, leaving 9 bases not matched to a gene. CDR1 is SGHDT, CDR2 YYEEEE, per germline. The length of the CDR3 is 17 residues. The CDR3 sequence is CASSGLTGTSGTDTQYF. CDR3 DNA: TGTGCCAGCAGCGGTTTAACCGGGACTAGCGGCACAGATACGCAGTATTTT. Using reference TRBV5-6 and TRBJ2-3 for the parts outside the CDR3, the full variable domain is DAGVTQSPTHLIKTRGQQVTLRCSPKSGHDTVSWYQQALGQGPQFIFQYYEEEERQRGNFPDRFSGHQFPNYSSELNVNALLLGDSALYLCASSGLTGTSGTDTQYFGPGTRLTVL.

The gene calls are TRBV4-3 and TRBJ2-7; 7 nucleotides agree with TRBD1. V trimming: 3 bases; J trimming: 9 bases; junction bases outside the gene matches: 5. Germline loops: CDR1 LGHNA, CDR2 YSLEER. CDR3 length: 12 residues. The CDR3 loop reads CASSQGDSGQYF. CDR3 DNA sequence: TGCGCCAGCAGCCAGGGGGACAGCGGGCAGTACTTC.

The sample holds one count of this clone. Other DNA variants within this sample encode the same CDR3. In DNA form, the CDR3 reads TGTGCCAGCAGCGTAGGGCTAGCGGGGGGTAACACCGGGGAGCTGTTTTTT. The encoded protein is CASSVGLAGGNTGELFF. The V gene is TRBV9, the J gene TRBJ2-2; 11 positions match TRBD2. V shed 0 bases and J 2 bases; nucleotides not matched to a gene: 3. The germline V gene encodes CDR1 SGDLS and CDR2 YYNGEE. The CDR3 totals 17 residues.

The chain couples TRBV5-1 to TRBJ2-3, with D possibly being TRBD2 (7 bases). With 0 bases removed from V and 5 bases from J, the gap between germline ends came to 16 bases. Germline CDR1 reads SGHRS; CDR2 reads YFSETQ. CDR3 length: 16 residues. In DNA form, the CDR3 reads TGCGCCAGCAGCTTGGCCAGTGGGGGGGCGGTAGATACGCAGTATTTT. As protein: CASSLASGGAVDTQYF.